These T cell receptor beta chains were read from a single sample in a study of beta chain features in type 1 diabetes. Sequencing used immunoSEQ multiplex PCR; TCRdb keeps in-frame clones, though not all of them. The sample holds approximately 250,000 clones, 16% seen once. The specimen was naive CD4+ T cells from blood. The source is a man aged 30 to 39 with type 1 diabetes. Each CDR3 is given with its conserved first and last residue. The order of the fields is V gene, clone size, J gene, D gene, CDR3 protein, CDR3 DNA. D genes are given only for firm matches. Clone sizes are given selectively: once, few, many, or a class where the clone is expanded.

V: TRBV7-2
size: -
J: TRBJ2-1
D: TRBD2
CDR3: CASSLVTRTSGRAGEQFF
DNA: TGTGCCAGCAGCTTAGTGACCCGGACTAGCGGGAGGGCTGGCGAGCAGTTCTTC

V: TRBV5-1
size: few
J: TRBJ2-2
D: TRBD2
CDR3: CASSLVLAGAGELFF
DNA: TGCGCCAGCAGCTTGGTACTAGCGGGAGCCGGGGAGCTGTTTTTT

V: TRBV7-2
size: -
J: TRBJ2-3
D: -
CDR3: CASSLGSSSTDTQYF
DNA: TGTGCCAGCAGCCTAGGGAGCTCTAGCACAGATACGCAGTATTTT

V: TRBV7-9
size: -
J: TRBJ2-3
D: -
CDR3: CASTPRGDTDTQYF
DNA: TGTGCCAGCACCCCACGAGGGGACACAGATACGCAGTATTTT

V: TRBV20-1
size: -
J: TRBJ2-4
D: -
CDR3: CSARRQIQYF
DNA: TGCAGTGCGAGAAGACAGATTCAGTACTTC

V: TRBV29-1
size: few
J: TRBJ2-2
D: -
CDR3: CSCAAVQSGELFF
DNA: TGCAGCTGTGCCGCGGTACAGAGCGGGGAGCTGTTTTTT

V: TRBV14
size: -
J: TRBJ2-3
D: -
CDR3: CASRARGGESTDTQYF
DNA: TGTGCCAGCAGAGCCCGAGGGGGAGAAAGCACAGATACGCAGTATTTT

V: TRBV25-1
size: -
J: TRBJ2-7
D: -
CDR3: CASRGGVEQYF
DNA: TGTGCCAGCAGGGGGGGAGTCGAGCAGTACTTC

V: TRBV10-3
size: -
J: TRBJ2-5
D: -
CDR3: CAISRGGETQYF
DNA: TGTGCCATCAGCAGGGGTGGTGAGACCCAGTACTTC

V: TRBV28
size: -
J: TRBJ2-3
D: TRBD1
CDR3: CASSLGTGVRTQYF
DNA: TGTGCCAGCAGTTTAGGCACAGGGGTTCGCACGCAGTATTTT

V: TRBV6-4
size: few
J: TRBJ2-3
D: -
CDR3: CASRPGLYTDTQYF
DNA: TGTGCCAGCAGGCCGGGACTGTACACAGATACGCAGTATTTT

V: TRBV25-1
size: few
J: TRBJ2-5
D: TRBD1
CDR3: CASSEFRTGGGRETQYF
DNA: TGTGCCAGCAGTGAATTTCGGACAGGGGGCGGAAGGGAGACCCAGTACTTC

V: TRBV7-2
size: few
J: TRBJ2-1
D: -
CDR3: CASSLAWEQFF
DNA: TGTGCCAGCAGCTTAGCGTGGGAGCAGTTCTTC